Following are 3 T cell receptor beta chains from one sample sequenced in a study of cytomegalovirus exposure and HLA in healthy donors. It was with 60 Vbeta and 13 Jbeta primers that the PCR ran. TCRdb's copy holds only in-frame clones and misses some; the assay was immunoSEQ multiplex PCR. In the table there are 150,000 to 200,000 clones, around four fifths of which are singletons. Sequencing was performed on PBMCs. All receptors come from a woman in her forties in good health and CMV-seronegative.

This CDR3 reads CASSVGTLAGGLNEQFF. In DNA form, the CDR3 reads TGTGCCAGCAGCGTAGGGACACTAGCGGGAGGGTTAAATGAGCAGTTCTTC. V usage is TRBV9 and J usage is TRBJ2-1; the match to TRBD2 covers 13 bases. J lost 7 bases, V lost 0 bases, and 7 bases had no gene match. This CDR3 region has 17 residues. In germline, CDR1 is SGDLS, CDR2 YYNGEE.

The chain uses TRBV4-1 and TRBJ1-1; D is possibly TRBD1 (6 bases). Germline V CDR1 and CDR2: MGHRA, YSYEKL. Trimming cost V 4 bases and J 0 bases, with 12 bases left between them. The CDR3 has 15 amino acids. The CDR3 region is CASSRLDRLNTEAFF. The CDR3 region has the DNA TGCGCCAGCAGCCGCCTGGACAGACTGAACACTGAAGCTTTCTTT.

The table lists this clone with a few counts. Other DNA sequences within the sample encode an identical CDR3. The chain combines TRBV27 with TRBJ2-5, with 9 positions matching TRBD2. The CDR3 totals 14 residues. J was trimmed by 3 bases and V by 3 bases; bases with no gene match: 2. Germline lookup yields CDR1 MNHEY and CDR2 SMNVEV (reference sequence). The CDR3 DNA follows: TGTGCCAGCAGTTTGACTAGCGGTGAAGAGACCCAGTACTTC. Encoded protein: CASSLTSGEETQYF.